This entry describes one T cell receptor (beta chain). Its antigen is currently unknown. This sample stems from a study of cytomegalovirus exposure and HLA in healthy donors. About the study: In a later analysis, the 120 or so validation repertoires were reported to have used the same platform as the roughly 610 first-cohort repertoires.

Assay used: immunoSEQ multiplex PCR; TCRdb lists only in-frame clones, some missing. The data contain approximately 97,000 clones, 93% of them singletons. General study findings and limits: Generally TCR sequences proved uncommon, though certain public TCRs appeared in numerous donors. Later, an analysis found that TCR clusters from the first cohort tended to co-occur in the roughly 130 validation repertoires.

Separate from the roughly 730-subject first cohort, the roughly 120-subject validation cohort was the one that the donors belonged to. This clonotype originated in a woman aged 25-40 years in good health and CMV-seropositive. Sequenced input: PBMCs.

CDR3: CASSVGGLGNTIYF. CDR3 coding DNA: TGTGCCAGCAGCGTAGGGGGACTTGGAAACACCATATATTTT. The rearrangement joins TRBV9 to TRBJ1-3; D might be TRBD1 (5 bases). The CDR3 is made up of 14 amino acids. CDR1 and CDR2 from the germline V gene are SGDLS and YYNGEE. V lost 0 bases, J lost 3 bases, and 7 bases lay in between.